The rows below give T cell receptor beta chains drawn from one sample of a study of T cell responses to AZD1222 COVID-19 vaccine. Measured with immunoSEQ multiplex PCR; TCRdb has only the in-frame clones, and not every one. The table records 150,000 or so clones, less than 95% of them present only once. Sequencing was performed on peripheral blood, taken 28 days after the second AZD1222 dose. These receptor sequences come from an adult who received the AZD1222 COVID-19 vaccine. Both conserved end residues are part of each CDR3. Each record gives: V gene, J gene, CDR3 protein.

>TRBV10-3|TRBJ1-2
CAIKTALNYGYTF
>TRBV7-9|TRBJ2-1
CASSLYEQFF
>TRBV28|TRBJ1-1
CASSFLGGNTEAFF
>TRBV24-1|TRBJ2-7
CATSAQGAGSTYEQYF
>TRBV2|TRBJ1-1
CASSEALSVLRQAFF
>TRBV18|TRBJ1-3
CASSPYRTGLDTIYF
>TRBV30|TRBJ1-3
CAYSWGSGNTIYF
>TRBV6-5|TRBJ1-5
CASSYEGGGDQPQHF
>TRBV14|TRBJ2-1
CASSRSYNEQFF
>TRBV20-1|TRBJ2-5
CCASDAASGGWETQYF
>TRBV19|TRBJ1-2
CASSTGAGEGLGGYTF
>TRBV28|TRBJ1-2
CASSTGQQTYGYTF
>TRBV4-2|TRBJ1-2
CASSQGGQGANYGYTF
>TRBV30|TRBJ1-4
CACPEGRDNEKLFF
>TRBV7-2|TRBJ1-4
CASSLTGGNEKLFF
>TRBV28|TRBJ1-2
CASSSTTRLGTF
>TRBV2|TRBJ1-5
CASKQSNQPQHF
>TRBV20-1|TRBJ1-6
CSASRQGAGNSPLHF
>TRBV28|TRBJ1-5
CASSNAGAGGQPQHF
>TRBV7-8|TRBJ1-1
CASSILRVPEAFF
>TRBV4-2|TRBJ2-1
CASSPRAGVAGDVGNEQFF
>TRBV9|TRBJ2-2
CASSARTSGSPTGELFF
>TRBV7-2|TRBJ2-7
CASSQYREGEQYF
>TRBV2|TRBJ1-2
CASSDTGTGDYGYTF
>TRBV7-2|TRBJ1-1
CASSLHQMNTEAFF
>TRBV11-2|TRBJ1-2
CASSPYLGTRRGYTF
>TRBV5-1|TRBJ1-5
CASSLLGGVSVPQHF
>TRBV19|TRBJ2-6
CASSIDPDRGVSGANVLTF
>TRBV19|TRBJ1-2
CASSQSGQGISYGYTF
>TRBV2|TRBJ1-2
CASTPGGPYGYTF
>TRBV11-3|TRBJ1-6
CASSQTYNSPLHF
>TRBV6-2/TRBV6-3|TRBJ2-7
CASSYSGLAYEQYF
>TRBV10-1|TRBJ1-5
CASSVWGDQPQHF
>TRBV7-3|TRBJ2-6
CASSLNTGVGANVLTF
>TRBV19|TRBJ2-2
CASSISGQGTLRDGELFF
>TRBV7-9|TRBJ1-5
CASSRGTGSQPQHF
>TRBV9|TRBJ2-3
CASSGLAGRLADTQYF
>TRBV6-7|TRBJ2-6
CASSYSEQGAPSGANVLTF
>TRBV27|TRBJ2-7
CASSQRSSYEQYF
>TRBV6-6|TRBJ1-2
CASIQGGTFYGYTF
>TRBV7-2|TRBJ1-5
CASSSQGGSNQPQHF
>TRBV2|TRBJ1-6
CASGDVDRDNSPLHF
>TRBV7-9|TRBJ2-1
CASSLGTSGSEQFF
>TRBV5-6|TRBJ2-1
CASSLSSSRLGVSEQFF
>TRBV18|TRBJ1-4
CASSPIEIGRGGEKLFF
>TRBV28|TRBJ1-2
CASSLGVGATRNYGYTF
>TRBV5-6|TRBJ1-1
CASSTDRGTYMNTEAFF
>TRBV3-1/TRBV3-2|TRBJ2-1
CASSQEGLYNEQFF
>TRBV28|TRBJ2-1
CASSLQAHEQFF
>TRBV5-1|TRBJ1-1
CASSLQGWYTEAFF
>TRBV3-1/TRBV3-2|TRBJ2-3
CASSFRDITNTQYF
>TRBV30|TRBJ1-5
CAWSLSEGMGNQPQHF
>TRBV6-2/TRBV6-3|TRBJ2-7
CASSYPQLQSSYEQYF
>TRBV19|TRBJ1-5
CASSIKGVGNQPQHF
>TRBV29-1|TRBJ1-2
CSVYNQGSGYTF
>TRBV28|TRBJ2-7
CASVTSGRRSSSYEQYF
>TRBV10-2|TRBJ2-7
CASSETRTSDEQYF
>TRBV10-3|TRBJ1-5
CAISESRDLGANQPQHF
>TRBV10-3|TRBJ1-5
CAISPDRRGNQPQHF